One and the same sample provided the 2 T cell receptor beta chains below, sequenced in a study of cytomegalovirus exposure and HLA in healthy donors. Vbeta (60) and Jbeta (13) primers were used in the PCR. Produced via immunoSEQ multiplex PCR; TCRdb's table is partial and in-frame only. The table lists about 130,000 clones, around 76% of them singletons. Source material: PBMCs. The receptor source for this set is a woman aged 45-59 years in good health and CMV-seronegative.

The CDR3 sequence is CASSLTGGKGYTF. DNA for the CDR3: TGTGCCAGCAGCTTGACAGGGGGAAAGGGCTACACCTTC. V gene TRBV5-4 combines with J gene TRBJ1-2, with 8 bases matching TRBD1. The germline CDR1 and CDR2 sequences are SGHNT and YYREEE (reference sequence). V dropped 1 base and J dropped 8; count of bases not matched to a gene: 4. This CDR3 region has 13 residues. The variable domain in full, completed from reference TRBV5-4 and TRBJ1-2, reads ETGVTQSPTHLIKTRGQQVTLRCSSQSGHNTVSWYQQALGQGPQFIFQYYREEENGRGNFPPRFSGLQFPNYSSELNVNALELDDSALYLCASSLTGGKGYTFGSGTRLTVV.

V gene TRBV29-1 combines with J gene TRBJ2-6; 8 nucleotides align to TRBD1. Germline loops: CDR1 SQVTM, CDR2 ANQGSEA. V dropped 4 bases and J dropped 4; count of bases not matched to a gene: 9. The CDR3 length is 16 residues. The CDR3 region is CSVGWQGAKGANVLTF. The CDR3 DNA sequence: TGCAGCGTTGGGTGGCAGGGGGCGAAGGGGGCCAACGTCCTGACTTTC.